These 19 T cell receptor beta chains came from one sample sequenced in a study of T-cell memory formation after mild COVID-19. TCRdb used MiXCR to reprocess the 5' RACE reads, holding one entry per CDR3 protein. The sample gives 400,000 to 500,000 distinct CDR3 sequences, 20% of which show up once; around 9.2% is in the top ten. What was sequenced was PBMCs or a T cell subset sorted from them (not recorded which). These receptors were obtained from an adult woman who had mild COVID-19 (a few samples of this study predate the infection). Cell type and time point are not known.

This clonotype was observed a single time. The chain recombines TRBV29-1 with TRBJ1-2, with a weak D call TRBD1 (5 bases). Germline V CDR1 and CDR2: SQVTM, ANQGSEA. Trimming removed 6 bases from V and 5 bases from J, with 10 bases in between. The CDR3 contains 11 residues. CDR3 nucleotide sequence: TGCAGCGTGCGGGGGGGGTATGGCTACACCTTC. Its translation is CSVRGGYGYTF.

This clonotype has just a few counts. In DNA form, the CDR3 reads TGCAGTGCGCCGACTAGCGGGAGCCAGTGGCCCTACGAGCAGTACTTC. Translation: CSAPTSGSQWPYEQYF. The chain uses TRBV20-1 and TRBJ2-7; 12 nucleotides align to TRBD2. The CDR3 has 16 residues. With V trimmed by 6 bases and J by 2 bases, 11 bases remained unmatched. Germline V CDR1 and CDR2: DFQATT, SNEGSKA (reference sequence).

This clonotype was counted between two and nine times. The gene calls are TRBV5-1 and TRBJ1-5; D is perhaps TRBD1 (6 bases). Deletions cut 0 bases from V and 3 bases from J, with 10 bases between. Germline V gene data show CDR1 as SGHRS and CDR2 as YFSETQ. The CDR3 covers 15 residues. The CDR3 DNA reads as TGCGCCAGCAGCTTGGGGGACAACAACAATCAGCCCCAGCATTTT. Translating gives CASSLGDNNNQPQHF.

This clonotype came up a few times. V usage is TRBV7-8 and J usage is TRBJ1-1; maybe TRBD1 (5 bases). This CDR3 comprises 15 residues. Germline V gives CDR1 SGHVS, CDR2 FQNEAQ. V was shortened by 2 bases and J by 4 bases, with 14 bases between the two germline ends. The CDR3 DNA is TGTGCCAGCAGCTTAATGGCCTCGGGGGGCACTGAAGCTTTCTTT. This encodes CASSLMASGGTEAFF.

This chain joins TRBV4-1 and TRBJ1-2; D gene ambiguous. Trimming cost V 0 bases and J 2 bases, with 16 bases left between them. The V gene's germline CDR1 is MGHRA and CDR2 YSYEKL. This CDR3 has 17 residues. The CDR3 DNA follows: TGCGCCAGCAGCCAAGATCCAAATCGGGGAGGGAACTATGGCTACACCTTC. Amino acid sequence: CASSQDPNRGGNYGYTF.

The chain uses TRBV12-3 or TRBV12-4 and TRBJ2-1; D gene unclear. V lost 1 base and J 0 bases, leaving 16 bases between the germline ends. This CDR3 has 18 amino acids. The CDR3 DNA sequence: TGTGCCAGCAGTTTAGAATGGGAAGAGTGGAGCTCCTACAATGAGCAGTTCTTC. Its translation: CASSLEWEEWSSYNEQFF.

The chain has TRBV5-1 and TRBJ2-3; the match to TRBD2 covers 7 bases. With V trimmed by 7 bases and J by 3 bases, 11 bases remained unmatched. In germline, CDR1 is SGHRS, CDR2 YFSETQ. CDR3 length equals 15 residues. The CDR3 spells CASGYSAGSTDTQYF. The CDR3, as DNA: TGCGCCAGCGGGTACTCAGCGGGATCTACAGATACGCAGTATTTT.

This clonotype was seen more than once but under ten times. V and J are TRBV25-1 and TRBJ1-1, with D unclear. Germline CDR1 reads MGHDK; CDR2 reads SYGVNS. The CDR3 runs to 11 residues. Trimming removed 7 bases at V and 10 bases at J, with 13 bases between. The CDR3, as DNA: TGTGCCAGCATCCTGGGCATGAGAGCTTTCTTT. Protein: CASILGMRAFF.

This clonotype was seen repeatedly, ten times or more. The chain carries TRBV6-6 and TRBJ2-1; 12 nucleotides match TRBD2. This CDR3 region has 16 residues. V gave up 4 bases and J gave up 5 bases; unmatched junction bases: 6. CDR1 is MNHNY, CDR2 SVGAGI, per germline (reference sequence). CDR3 in amino acids: CASSSRTSGGNNEQFF. CDR3 DNA: TGTGCCAGCAGTTCCCGAACTAGCGGGGGGAACAATGAGCAGTTCTTC.

The chain is built from TRBV20-1 and TRBJ2-5; 10 bases are shared with TRBD2. The CDR3 runs 15 residues. Germline CDR1 and CDR2: DFQATT and SNEGSKA (reference sequence). Losses at the gene ends were 2 bases for V and 5 bases for J; bases not matched to a gene: 8. For the CDR3, the DNA is TGCAGTGCTAGATCTGAGCGGGAGGGAGGGGAGACCCAGTACTTC. Residues: CSARSEREGGETQYF.

This clonotype occurred a few times. This chain uses TRBV27 with TRBJ2-6; a weak D match, TRBD2 (6 bases). Trimming took off 4 bases at V and 1 base at J, with 17 bases between the two ends. Germline V gene lookup returns CDR1 MNHEY and CDR2 SMNVEV (reference sequence). The length of the CDR3 is 18 residues. For the CDR3, the DNA is TGTGCCAGCAGTTATCGGGGGTATGGGTCGTCTGGGGCCAACGTCCTGACTTTC. Amino acid sequence: CASSYRGYGSSGANVLTF.

This clonotype was counted between two and nine times. The V call is TRBV12-3 or TRBV12-4, the J call TRBJ1-5; TRBD1 aligns across 7 bases. The V and J ends lost 5 bases and 2 bases, in that order; junction bases with no gene match: 6. The CDR3 extends over 15 amino acids. CDR3 in amino acids: CASSVDRVGNQPQHF. The CDR3 bases are TGTGCCAGCAGTGTTGACAGGGTGGGCAATCAGCCCCAGCATTTT.

V usage is TRBV4-3 and J usage is TRBJ1-6; tentative D call: TRBD1 (5 bases). The germline gives CDR1 LGHNA, CDR2 YSLEER. The CDR3 contains 15 residues. Deletions cut 2 bases from V and 3 bases from J, with 8 bases between. The CDR3 region is CASSQSTDYNSPLHF. CDR3 DNA: TGCGCCAGCAGCCAATCGACAGACTATAATTCACCCCTCCACTTT.

The chain recombines TRBV2 with TRBJ1-1, with 8 bases that match TRBD1. Germline trimming cut 7 bases from V and 0 bases from J; bases unmatched to any gene: 10. The CDR3 runs 16 residues. Germline V CDR1 and CDR2: SNHLY, FYNNEI. The CDR3 DNA is TGTGCCAGCACCAGACAGGGGATTTCGGTGAACACTGAAGCTTTCTTT. Translating it yields CASTRQGISVNTEAFF.

The chain has TRBV7-9 and TRBJ2-6, with TRBD1 identical over 12 bases. The V segment lost 4 bases and the J segment 0 bases; nucleotides outside the gene matches: 10. CDR3 size: 20 residues. The germline CDR1 and CDR2 sequences are SEHNR and FQNEAQ (reference sequence). The CDR3 coding sequence is TGTGCCAGCAGCTCAACTCCGGGACAGGGGGCGGGCTCTGGGGCCAACGTCCTGACTTTC. Protein: CASSSTPGQGAGSGANVLTF.

This clonotype was seen more than once but under ten times. The chain uses TRBV5-5 and TRBJ1-1; 8 positions agree with TRBD1. Germline CDR1 is SGHKS and CDR2 is YYEKEE (reference sequence). Germline trimming cut 2 bases from V and 0 bases from J; bases unmatched to any gene: 9. CDR3 length equals 17 residues. The CDR3 sequence: CASSLAGTGYMNTEAFF. The CDR3 nucleotides are TGTGCCAGCAGCTTAGCCGGGACAGGTTACATGAACACTGAAGCTTTCTTT.

By frequency in the sample, this clonotype is medium-sized. The DNA of the CDR3 is TGTGCCACCAGCAGAGACCGGGGTAGCTACGAGCAGTACTTC. This sequence encodes CATSRDRGSYEQYF. This chain joins TRBV15 and TRBJ2-7, with D tentatively TRBD2 (5 bases). Trimming pared 0 bases from V and 3 bases from J, leaving 9 bases between. The CDR3 length is 14 residues. The germline CDR1 and CDR2 sequences are LNHNV and YYDKDF (reference sequence).

This clonotype was counted a few times. V is TRBV6-5 and J is TRBJ2-3; D gene uncertain. Germline V gives CDR1 MNHEY, CDR2 SVGAGI. This CDR3 is built from 14 residues. Trimming removed 7 bases at V and 5 bases at J, with 16 bases between. CDR3 nucleotide sequence: TGTGCCAGCAAGGCAGGATGGGTGGGAGATACGCAGTATTTT. Protein product: CASKAGWVGDTQYF.

The rearrangement joins TRBV11-3 to TRBJ1-2; the match to TRBD1 covers 7 bases. With 5 bases clipped from V and 4 bases from J, the junction kept 4 bases outside the gene matches. The germline V gene has CDR1 SGHNT and CDR2 YENEEA. The CDR3 is made up of 13 amino acids. The CDR3 nucleotides are TGTGCCAGCAGCGGCAGACAGGGCTATGGCTACACCTTC. This gives the protein CASSGRQGYGYTF.